This TCR beta chain comes out of a study of blood T cell repertoires in COVID-19. In the original analysis: Reference gene primer amplification yielded estimated nucleated cell counts. The table came from immunoSEQ multiplex PCR; TCRdb's copy has only in-frame clones and leaves some out. Clone size and V and J calls were adopted from that table, with D and trimming inferred from the DNA. Of some 290,000 clones in the sample, approximately 89% are singletons; the top ten hold approximately 10%. The specimen was peripheral blood. This receptor was obtained from a woman younger than 45 with COVID-19, enrolled during active disease.

The CDR3 nucleotides are TGTGCCAGCAGTGAGCAGGGATTCTCTTCTCAGCCCCAGCATTTT. Translating it yields CASSEQGFSSQPQHF. The rearrangement joins TRBV2 to TRBJ1-5; D perhaps matches TRBD1 (5 bases). Germline loops: CDR1 SNHLY, CDR2 FYNNEI. The CDR3 spans 15 residues. Trimming removed 3 bases from V and 6 bases from J, with 15 bases in between.